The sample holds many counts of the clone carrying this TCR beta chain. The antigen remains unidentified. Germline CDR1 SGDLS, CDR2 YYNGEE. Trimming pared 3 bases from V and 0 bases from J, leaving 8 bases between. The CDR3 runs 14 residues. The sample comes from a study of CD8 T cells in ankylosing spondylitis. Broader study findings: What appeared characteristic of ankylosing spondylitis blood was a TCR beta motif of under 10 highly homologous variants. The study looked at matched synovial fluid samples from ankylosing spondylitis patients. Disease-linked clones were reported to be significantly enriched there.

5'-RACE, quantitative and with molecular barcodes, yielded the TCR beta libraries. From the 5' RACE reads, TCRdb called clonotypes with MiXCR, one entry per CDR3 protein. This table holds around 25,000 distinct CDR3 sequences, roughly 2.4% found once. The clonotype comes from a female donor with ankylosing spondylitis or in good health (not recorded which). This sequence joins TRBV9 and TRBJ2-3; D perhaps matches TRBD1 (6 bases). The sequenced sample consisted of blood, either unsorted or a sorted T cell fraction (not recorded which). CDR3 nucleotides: TGTGCCAGCAGCGGGGGGCCAAGCACAGATACGCAGTATTTT. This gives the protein CASSGGPSTDTQYF.